The clone carrying this T cell receptor beta chain was detected a few times. The antigen is not known. Primed by a sample-barcoded 5' primer and a J-beta primer mix, a second PCR proceeded for about 6 to 11 cycles. TCRdb ran MiXCR on the 5' RACE reads and lists one entry per CDR3 protein. The sample shows 600,000 to 800,000 distinct CDR3 sequences, over 20% of them seen only once. This sample was taken from a study of blood T cells in healthy people across ages. The germline CDR1 and CDR2 sequences are LGHDT and YNNKEL (reference sequence). This CDR3 is 15 amino acids long. Germline trimming cut 4 bases from V and 2 bases from J; bases unmatched to any gene: 1. Per-sample yields of isolated PBMCs were at least 7 million. General study findings and limits: Greater diversity and more naive CD4+ cells were seen in long-lived donors than in aged donors. With naive T cell percentage, TCR beta diversity showed a strong correlation. Estimated diversity across one million T cells was deemed an underestimate.

The J gene is TRBJ2-7, the V gene TRBV3-1, with TRBD2 matching 14 bases. This clonotype originated in a man in his sixties or seventies in good health. Sequencing was done on a sample of blood. The CDR3 region has the DNA TGTGCCAGCAGCCCGACTAGCGGGAGGGCCTACGAGCAGTACTTC. It yields the protein CASSPTSGRAYEQYF.